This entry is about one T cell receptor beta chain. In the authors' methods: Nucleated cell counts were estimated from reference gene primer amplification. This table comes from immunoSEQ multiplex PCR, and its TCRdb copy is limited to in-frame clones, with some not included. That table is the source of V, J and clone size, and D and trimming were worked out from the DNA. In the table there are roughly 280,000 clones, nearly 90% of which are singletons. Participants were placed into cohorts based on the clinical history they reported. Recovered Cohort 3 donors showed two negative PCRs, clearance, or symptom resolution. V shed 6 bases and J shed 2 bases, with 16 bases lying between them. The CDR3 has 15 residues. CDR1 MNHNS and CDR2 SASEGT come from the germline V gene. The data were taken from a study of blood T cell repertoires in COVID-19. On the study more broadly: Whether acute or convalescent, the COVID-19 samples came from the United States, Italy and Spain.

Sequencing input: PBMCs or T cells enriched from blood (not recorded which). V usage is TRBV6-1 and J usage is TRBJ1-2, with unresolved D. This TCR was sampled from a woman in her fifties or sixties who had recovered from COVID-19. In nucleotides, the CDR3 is TGTGCCAGCAGAGTGGACTCTTCGGCCAACTATGGCTACACCTTC. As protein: CASRVDSSANYGYTF.